These T cell receptor beta chains were read from a single sample in a study of blood T cells in healthy people across ages. TCRdb processed the 5' RACE reads anew with MiXCR; each CDR3 protein has one entry. The sample gives 380,000 or so distinct CDR3 sequences, 45% to 60% of which show up once; under 65% is in the top ten. The sample was blood. The receptors here all came from a man aged 60 to 75 in good health. The CDR3 runs from the conserved cysteine through the conserved F or W. D genes are given only for firm matches. Clone size is given for some rows only: seen once, a few or many times, or a class if the clone is expanded.

d_call	clone_size	j_call	v_call	cdr3_nt	cdr3_aa
NA	many	TRBJ2-3	TRBV6-6	TGTGCCAGCAGTTACTCGATGGGACTCCGCACAGATACGCAGTATTTT	CASSYSMGLRTDTQYF
TRBD2	NA	TRBJ2-7	TRBV20-1	TGCAGTGCTAGAGCATTTGCTAGCGGGAGGGAGAAATACAATGAGCAGTACTTC	CSARAFASGREKYNEQYF
NA	NA	TRBJ2-1	TRBV7-2	TGTGCCAGCAGCACCCCGAATACCAATGAGCAGTTCTTC	CASSTPNTNEQFF
TRBD2	NA	TRBJ2-5	TRBV28	TGTGCCAGCAGTTCCCTAGCGGGAGGCGGGAAAGAGACCCAGTACTTC	CASSSLAGGGKETQYF
NA	NA	TRBJ1-6	TRBV20-1	TGCAGTGCTAGCGCTCCGACAGCTAGATATAATTCACCCCTCCACTTT	CSASAPTARYNSPLHF
TRBD2	many	TRBJ2-3	TRBV2	TGTGCCGGGCGGACTAGCGGGAATACGCACGGAGATACGCAGTATTTT	CAGRTSGNTHGDTQYF
NA	many	TRBJ2-3	TRBV6-5	TGTGCCAGCAGTCCCTCGGAGGGAGAGACAGATACGCAGTATTTT	CASSPSEGETDTQYF
NA	once	TRBJ2-7	TRBV12-3/TRBV12-4	TGTGCCAGCAGTTTGATGAGGTTCGGGGAGCAGTACTTC	CASSLMRFGEQYF
NA	few	TRBJ2-1	TRBV7-2	TGTGCCAGCAGCGAGAGACAGAGCTCCTACAATGAGCAGTTCTTC	CASSERQSSYNEQFF
NA	few	TRBJ2-3	TRBV29-1	TGCAGCGTTGAACGGGACGGGGATACGCAGTATTTT	CSVERDGDTQYF
NA	NA	TRBJ2-7	TRBV4-1	TGCGCCAGCAGCCAAGACCTCGCGGGCTCCCCCTACAATGAGCAGTACTTC	CASSQDLAGSPYNEQYF
NA	once	TRBJ2-7	TRBV3-1	TGTGCCAGCAGCCAAGTTATCCAGGGTGATTACGAGCAGTACTTC	CASSQVIQGDYEQYF
NA	few	TRBJ2-4	TRBV7-2	TGTGCCAGCAGCGGCAGGGACGGGTCCTACATTCAGTACTTC	CASSGRDGSYIQYF